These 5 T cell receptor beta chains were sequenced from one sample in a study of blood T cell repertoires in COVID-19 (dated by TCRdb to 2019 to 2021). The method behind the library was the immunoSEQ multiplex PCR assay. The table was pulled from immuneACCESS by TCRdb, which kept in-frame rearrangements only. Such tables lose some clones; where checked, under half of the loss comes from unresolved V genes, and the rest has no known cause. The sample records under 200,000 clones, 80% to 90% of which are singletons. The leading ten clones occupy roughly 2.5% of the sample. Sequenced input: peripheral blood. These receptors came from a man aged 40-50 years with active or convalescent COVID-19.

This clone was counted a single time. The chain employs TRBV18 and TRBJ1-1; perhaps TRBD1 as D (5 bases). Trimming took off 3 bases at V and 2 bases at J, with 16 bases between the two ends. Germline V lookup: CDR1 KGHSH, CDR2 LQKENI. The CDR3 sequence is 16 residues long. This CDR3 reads CASSPVVLGVNTEAFF. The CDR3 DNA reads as TGTGCCAGCTCACCTGTTGTTTTAGGGGTCAACACTGAAGCTTTCTTT.

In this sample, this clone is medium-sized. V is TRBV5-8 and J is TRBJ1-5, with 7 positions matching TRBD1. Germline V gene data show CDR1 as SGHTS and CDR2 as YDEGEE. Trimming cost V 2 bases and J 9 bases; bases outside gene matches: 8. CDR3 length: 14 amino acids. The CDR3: CASSFGTVYWPQHF. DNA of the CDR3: TGTGCCAGCAGCTTTGGGACAGTTTATTGGCCCCAGCATTTT. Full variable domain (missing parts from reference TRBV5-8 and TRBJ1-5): EAGVTQSPTHLIKTRGQQATLRCSPISGHTSVYWYQQALGLGLQFLLWYDEGEERNRGNFPPRFSGRQFPNYSSELNVNALELEDSALYLCASSFGTVYWPQHFGDGTRLSIL.

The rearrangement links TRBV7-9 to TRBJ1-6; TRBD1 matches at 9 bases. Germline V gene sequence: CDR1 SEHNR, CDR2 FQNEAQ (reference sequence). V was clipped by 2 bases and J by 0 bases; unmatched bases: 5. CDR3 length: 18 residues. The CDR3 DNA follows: TGTGCCAGCAGCTTAACAACAGGGGGCGTCTCCTATAATTCACCCCTCCACTTT. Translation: CASSLTTGGVSYNSPLHF.

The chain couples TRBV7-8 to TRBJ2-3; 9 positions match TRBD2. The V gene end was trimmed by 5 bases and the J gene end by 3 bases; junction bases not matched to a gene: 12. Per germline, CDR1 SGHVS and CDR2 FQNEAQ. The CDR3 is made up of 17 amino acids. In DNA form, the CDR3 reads TGTGCCAGCAGCGCCCCCCTAGCGGGGAGGAGGACAGATACGCAGTATTTT. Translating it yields CASSAPLAGRRTDTQYF.

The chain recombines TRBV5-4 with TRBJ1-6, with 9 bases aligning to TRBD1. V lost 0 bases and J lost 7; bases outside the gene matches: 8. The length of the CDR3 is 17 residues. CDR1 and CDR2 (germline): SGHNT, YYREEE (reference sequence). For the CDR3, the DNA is TGTGCCAGCAGCTTGGGGGGGGGACAGGGTAGAAATTCACCCCTCCACTTT. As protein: CASSLGGGQGRNSPLHF.